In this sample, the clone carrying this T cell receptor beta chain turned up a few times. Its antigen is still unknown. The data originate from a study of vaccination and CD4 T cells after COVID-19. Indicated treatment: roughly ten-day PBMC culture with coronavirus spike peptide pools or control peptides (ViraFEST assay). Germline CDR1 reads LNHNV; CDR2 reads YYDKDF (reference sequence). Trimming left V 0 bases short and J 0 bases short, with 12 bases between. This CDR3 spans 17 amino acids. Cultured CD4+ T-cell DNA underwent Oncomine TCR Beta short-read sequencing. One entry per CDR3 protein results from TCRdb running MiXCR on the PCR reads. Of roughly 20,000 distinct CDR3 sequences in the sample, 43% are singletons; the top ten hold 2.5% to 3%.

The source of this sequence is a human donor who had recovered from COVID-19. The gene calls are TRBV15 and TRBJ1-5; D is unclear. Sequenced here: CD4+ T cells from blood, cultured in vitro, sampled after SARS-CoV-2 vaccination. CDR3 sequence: CATSRDFSPLSNQPQHF. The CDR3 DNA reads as TGTGCCACCAGCAGAGATTTCAGTCCTCTTAGCAATCAGCCCCAGCATTTT.